Following are 11 T cell receptor beta chains from one sample sequenced in a study of early T cells in non-severe SARS-CoV-2 infection. TCRdb independently ran MiXCR on the 5' RACE reads; one entry per CDR3 protein. Of tens of thousands of distinct CDR3 sequences listed, 12% to 15% are singletons. The sequenced material came from whole blood. The receptors were gathered from an adult who was a healthcare worker with PCR-confirmed SARS-CoV-2 infection or an uninfected control (not recorded which).

This clonotype was recorded many times. The rearrangement links TRBV29-1 to TRBJ2-1, with 9 bases matching TRBD2. Looked up from germline, CDR1 is SQVTM and CDR2 is ANQGSEA. The ends lost 6 bases at V and 12 bases at J; junction bases unmatched: 18. The CDR3 is 15 residues long. Written as DNA, the CDR3 is TGCAGCGTGGACGTGGCGGGGGGGTTCCCTCCAACGCAGTTCTTC. Encoded protein: CSVDVAGGFPPTQFF.

This chain connects TRBV11-2 to TRBJ1-2, with 8 bases fitting TRBD1. The CDR3 runs 16 residues. Germline V gene data show CDR1 as SGHAT and CDR2 as FQNNGV. Losses at the gene ends were 7 bases for V and 4 bases for J; bases not matched to a gene: 14. The chain's CDR3 is CASNIRGRGGSYGYTF. CDR3 nucleotides: TGTGCCAGCAACATCAGGGGGCGCGGAGGGTCCTATGGCTACACCTTC.

This chain uses TRBV7-2 with TRBJ2-7, with 7 nucleotides matching TRBD1. CDR1 is SGHTA and CDR2 is FQGNSA in the germline V gene. The ends lost 5 bases at V and 5 bases at J; junction bases unmatched: 9. The CDR3 covers 14 residues. The CDR3 DNA is TGTGCCAGCAGCAAAGACAGGGCGGGCCACGAGCAGTACTTC. Its translation: CASSKDRAGHEQYF.

This clonotype was counted only a few times. The chain links TRBV6-1 to TRBJ2-2; 7 nucleotides line up with TRBD2. The germline V gene has CDR1 MNHNS and CDR2 SASEGT. The trim removed 2 bases at V and 3 bases at J, leaving 21 bases unmatched. This CDR3 has 21 amino acids. The CDR3 here is CASSELVTHRAFSGYTGELFF. Written as DNA, the CDR3 is TGTGCCAGCAGTGAATTGGTGACCCACCGAGCGTTTAGCGGGTACACCGGGGAGCTGTTTTTT.

The chain has TRBV29-1 and TRBJ2-5, with unresolved D. V dropped 3 bases and J dropped 2 bases, with 7 bases sitting between them. This CDR3 is 12 amino acids long. Germline V CDR1 and CDR2: SQVTM, ANQGSEA. CDR3: CSVDANQETQYF. The CDR3 DNA reads TGCAGCGTTGACGCAAATCAAGAGACCCAGTACTTC.

This clonotype was counted only a few times. This rearrangement joins TRBV7-2 to TRBJ1-6; TRBD1 might be the D (5 bases). CDR3 length: 13 residues. Trimming left V 1 base short and J 11 bases short, with 9 bases between. Looked up from germline, CDR1 is SGHTA and CDR2 is FQGNSA. Here the CDR3 reads CASSLGGVTPLHF. The CDR3 bases are TGTGCCAGCAGCTTAGGGGGCGTAACACCCCTCCACTTT.

J is TRBJ1-1 and V is TRBV25-1; possible D gene TRBD1, 5 bases. CDR1 and CDR2 (germline): MGHDK, SYGVNS. The V and J ends lost 4 bases and 0 bases respectively, with 12 bases between them. The CDR3 runs to 15 residues. In DNA, the CDR3 is TGTGCCAGCAGTGCTTCTGACAGAATGAACACTGAAGCTTTCTTT. It codes for CASSASDRMNTEAFF.

The chain employs TRBV6-2 or TRBV6-3 and TRBJ2-7; no firm D call. Germline CDR1 is MNHEY and CDR2 is SVGEGT. The ends were cut back, 0 bases at V and 0 bases at J, with 9 bases in the middle. This CDR3 region has 15 residues. The CDR3 loop is CASSYSPRSSYEQYF. In DNA, the CDR3 is TGTGCCAGCAGTTACTCGCCCAGGAGCTCCTACGAGCAGTACTTC.

This clonotype appeared many times. The chain links TRBV7-9 to TRBJ2-7; TRBD1 aligns across 7 bases. The CDR3 totals 14 residues. The germline gives CDR1 SEHNR, CDR2 FQNEAQ (reference sequence). V lost 3 bases and J lost 2; bases outside the gene matches: 4. CDR3 coding DNA: TGTGCCAGCAGCTTCCGGGACAGACCCTACGAGCAGTACTTC. This codes for CASSFRDRPYEQYF.

This sequence joins TRBV6-5 and TRBJ1-2; D gene uncertain. V was cut by 0 bases and J by 4 bases, with 12 bases left in between. CDR1 MNHEY and CDR2 SVGAGI come from the germline V gene. The length of the CDR3 is 15 residues. The CDR3 bases are TGTGCCAGCAGTTACTCTCAGGACTATGGCTATGGCTACACCTTC. Its protein is CASSYSQDYGYGYTF.

In this sample, this clonotype turned up many times. The chain has TRBV18 and TRBJ2-7; D remains ambiguous. V lost 2 bases to trimming and J lost 2 bases, with 13 bases between them. The CDR3 totals 15 residues. CDR1 and CDR2 from the germline V gene are KGHSH and LQKENI. CDR3 DNA sequence: TGTGCCAGCTCACCAGTTTCTGGAGCCCCCTACGAGCAGTACTTC. This translates into CASSPVSGAPYEQYF.